The clone carrying this TCR beta chain came up many times. Its antigen is currently unknown. The data originate from a study of response to subunit inactivated influenza vaccine. Trimming pared 3 bases from V and 1 base from J, leaving 10 bases between. This CDR3 comprises 14 residues. The germline V gene encodes CDR1 SGHRS and CDR2 YFSETQ. TCRdb processed the RT-PCR reads anew with MiXCR; each CDR3 protein has one entry. Here the sample spans approximately 730,000 distinct CDR3 sequences, approximately 14% being singletons. Whole-study results and caveats: T cells newly recruited by each seasonal influenza vaccination are few, the authors suggested.

This chain joins TRBV5-1 and TRBJ1-1; TRBD1 is a possible D gene (5 bases). Here the sequenced sample was PBMCs from blood, taken 14 to 15 days before vaccination. The receptor comes from a man over 45 who received an inactivated influenza vaccine. The CDR3 nucleotides read TGCGCCAGCAGCTCCGGACAACAGAACACTGAAGCTTTCTTT. Encoded protein: CASSSGQQNTEAFF.